The present T cell receptor (beta chain) was sequenced within a study of siplizumab effects on memory and regulatory T cells. Whole-study results and caveats: Naive T cells were seen as more diverse than memory cells and as major alloresponse contributors. With siplizumab, mappable alloreactive CD4+ clones averaged 68.8% Treg-derived, versus 25% to 30% in controls. Roughly 75-97% of proliferating clones (CD4+ or CD8+) could not be assigned a naive or memory phenotype.

CDR3 length: 16 residues. V dropped 4 bases and J dropped 3 bases, with 18 bases sitting between them. Germline CDR1 reads KGHSY; CDR2 reads FQNENV. Around 10^5 TCR templates per sample were assayed. TCRdb's table, derived via immunoSEQ multiplex PCR, lists solely in-frame clones and lacks some. This sample yields around 100,000 clones, of which 80% to 95% are seen a single time; 12% belongs to the top ten. This clone was recorded only once. The antigen is undetermined. The chain couples TRBV16 to TRBJ1-1; D gene uncertain. This TCR came from a human donor in good health. Material for sequencing was non-Treg CD4+ T cells sorted from blood. The CDR3 spells CASSLEAAGGHTEAFF. The CDR3 DNA reads as TGTGCCAGCAGCCTCGAAGCGGCGGGAGGTCACACTGAAGCTTTCTTT.